This T cell receptor beta chain comes out of a study of molecular identifiers for immune sequencing clone quantification. This clonotype was detected ten times or more. TCRdb re-derived calls from the PCR reads in MiXCR, one entry per CDR3 protein. The data contain 65,000 or so distinct CDR3 sequences, approximately 17% of them seen just once; the ten biggest clones take up approximately 1.5%. The receptor was derived from a human donor in good health. Some libraries in this study had Jurkat cell RNA spiked in. The sample comprised naive CD8+ T cells from blood, with Jurkat cell RNA spiked in. Subset in this sample: FACS-sorted CD8+CD4-CCR7+CD45RA+ naive T cells.

The DNA of the CDR3 is TGCGCCAGCAGCTTGGCCGCCGACAGGGTGGCTGAAAAACTGTTTTTT. This translates into CASSLAADRVAEKLFF. The gene calls are TRBV5-1 and TRBJ1-4, with 7 bases aligning to TRBD1. This CDR3 has 16 residues. The trim removed 0 bases at V and 7 bases at J, leaving 9 bases unmatched. CDR1 SGHRS and CDR2 YFSETQ come from the germline V gene.